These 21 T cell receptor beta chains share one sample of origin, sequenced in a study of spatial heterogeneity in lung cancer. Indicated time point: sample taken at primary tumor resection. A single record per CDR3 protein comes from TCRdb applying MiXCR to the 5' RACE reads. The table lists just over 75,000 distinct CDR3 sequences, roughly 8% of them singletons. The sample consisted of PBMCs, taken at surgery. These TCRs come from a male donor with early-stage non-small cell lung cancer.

CDR3 bases: TGTGCAAGTCGCCAGGGAGTACCCTCCTACGAGCAGTACTTC. Amino acids: CASRQGVPSYEQYF. The chain links TRBV12-2 to TRBJ2-7; the table's D call, TRBD1, was not checked against the DNA. TRBV12-2 corresponds to a pseudogene. The CDR3 length is 14 residues.

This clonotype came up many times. CDR3: CASTPRTSGISYNEQFF. In nucleotides, the CDR3 is TGTGCCAGTACACCTCGGACTAGCGGGATCTCCTACAATGAGCAGTTCTTC. This sequence joins TRBV7-2 and TRBJ2-1, with 12 positions matching TRBD2. Germline V gene lookup returns CDR1 SGHTA and CDR2 FQGNSA. The V segment lost 9 bases and the J segment 0 bases; nucleotides outside the gene matches: 9. CDR3 size: 17 residues.

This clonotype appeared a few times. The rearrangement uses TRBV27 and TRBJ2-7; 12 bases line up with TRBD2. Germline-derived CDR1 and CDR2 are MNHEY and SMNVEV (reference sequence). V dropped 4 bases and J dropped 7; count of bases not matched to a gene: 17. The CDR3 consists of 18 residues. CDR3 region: CASSSLRLAGVRPGEQYF. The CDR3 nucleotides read TGTGCCAGCAGTTCACTCAGACTAGCGGGAGTTCGGCCGGGTGAGCAGTACTTC.

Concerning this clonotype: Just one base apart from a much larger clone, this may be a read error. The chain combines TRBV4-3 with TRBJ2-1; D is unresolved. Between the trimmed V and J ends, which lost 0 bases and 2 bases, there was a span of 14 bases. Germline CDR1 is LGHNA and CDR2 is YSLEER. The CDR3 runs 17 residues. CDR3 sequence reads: CASSQDSGKFPYNEQFF. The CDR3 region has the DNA TGCGCCAGCAGCCAAGATAGTGGGAAATTCCCCTACAATGAGCAGTTCTTC.

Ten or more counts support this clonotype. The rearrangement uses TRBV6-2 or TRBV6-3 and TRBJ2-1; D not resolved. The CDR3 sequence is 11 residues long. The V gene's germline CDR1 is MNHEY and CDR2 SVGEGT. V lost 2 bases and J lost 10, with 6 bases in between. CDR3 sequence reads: CASSYGREQFF. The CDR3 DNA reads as TGTGCCAGCAGTTACGGCCGCGAGCAGTTCTTC.

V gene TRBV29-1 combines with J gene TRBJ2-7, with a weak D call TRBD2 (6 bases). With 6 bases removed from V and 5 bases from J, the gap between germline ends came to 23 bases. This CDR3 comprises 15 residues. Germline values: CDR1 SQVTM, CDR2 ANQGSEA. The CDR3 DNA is TGCAGCGTACCGATCTTTAAAGGAGGGGTGAACGAGCAGTACTTC. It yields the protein CSVPIFKGGVNEQYF.

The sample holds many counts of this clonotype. The CDR3 reads CASSVGGQHGANEQFF. The CDR3 region has the DNA TGTGCCAGCAGCGTAGGGGGACAACACGGGGCCAATGAGCAGTTCTTC. The rearrangement uses TRBV9 and TRBJ2-1; TRBD1 is a possible D gene (6 bases). The CDR3 is 16 amino acids. V shed 0 bases and J shed 6 bases, with 16 bases lying between them. CDR1 and CDR2 from the germline V gene are SGDLS and YYNGEE. Using reference TRBV9 and TRBJ2-1 for the parts outside the CDR3, the full variable domain is DSGVTQTPKHLITATGQRVTLRCSPRSGDLSVYWYQQSLDQGLQFLIQYYNGEERAKGNILERFSAQQFPDLHSELNLSSLELGDSALYFCASSVGGQHGANEQFFGPGTRLTVL.

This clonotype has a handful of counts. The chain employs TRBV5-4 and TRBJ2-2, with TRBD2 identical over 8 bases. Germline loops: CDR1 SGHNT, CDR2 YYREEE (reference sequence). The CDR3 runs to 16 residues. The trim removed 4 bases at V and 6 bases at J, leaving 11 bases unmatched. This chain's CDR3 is CASSPLAGFSAGELFF. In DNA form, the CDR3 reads TGTGCCAGCAGCCCTTTAGCGGGATTCAGTGCCGGGGAGCTGTTTTTT.

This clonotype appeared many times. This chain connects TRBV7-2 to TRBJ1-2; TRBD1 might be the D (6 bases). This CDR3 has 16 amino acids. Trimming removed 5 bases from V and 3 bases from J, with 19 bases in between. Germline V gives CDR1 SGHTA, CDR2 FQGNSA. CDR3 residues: CASSPSDGGPHYGYTF. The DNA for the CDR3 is TGTGCCAGCAGCCCCTCGGACGGGGGGCCGCACTATGGCTACACCTTC.

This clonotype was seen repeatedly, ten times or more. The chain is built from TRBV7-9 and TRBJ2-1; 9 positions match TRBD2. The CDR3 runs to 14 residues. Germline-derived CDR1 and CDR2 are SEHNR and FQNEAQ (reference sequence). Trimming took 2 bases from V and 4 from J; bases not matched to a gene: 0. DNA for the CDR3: TGTGCCAGCAGCTTACTAGCGGGGTACAATGAGCAGTTCTTC. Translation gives CASSLLAGYNEQFF.

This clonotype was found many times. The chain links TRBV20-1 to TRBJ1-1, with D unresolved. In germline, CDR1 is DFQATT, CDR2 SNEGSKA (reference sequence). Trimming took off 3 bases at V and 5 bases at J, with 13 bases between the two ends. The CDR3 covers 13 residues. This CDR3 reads CSASRQPATEAFF. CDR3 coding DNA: TGCAGTGCTAGCCGGCAGCCTGCAACTGAAGCTTTCTTT.

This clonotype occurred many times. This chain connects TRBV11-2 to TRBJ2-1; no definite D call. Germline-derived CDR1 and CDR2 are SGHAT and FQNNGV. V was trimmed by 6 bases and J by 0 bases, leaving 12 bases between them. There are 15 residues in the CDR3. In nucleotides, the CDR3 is TGTGCCAGCAGGCGCCTGGGCAGCTCCTACAATGAGCAGTTCTTC. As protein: CASRRLGSSYNEQFF.

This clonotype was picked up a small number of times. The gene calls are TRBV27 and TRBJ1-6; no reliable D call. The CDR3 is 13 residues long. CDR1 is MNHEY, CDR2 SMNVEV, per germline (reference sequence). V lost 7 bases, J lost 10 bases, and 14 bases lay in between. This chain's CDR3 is CASKDVNLSPLHF. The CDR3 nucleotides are TGTGCCAGCAAAGACGTGAACCTATCACCCCTCCACTTT.

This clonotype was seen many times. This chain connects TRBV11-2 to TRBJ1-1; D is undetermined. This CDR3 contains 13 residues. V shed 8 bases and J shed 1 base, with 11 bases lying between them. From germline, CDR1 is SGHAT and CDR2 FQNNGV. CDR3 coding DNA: TGTGCCAGCCGCCCCGGCCGGAACACTGAAGCTTTCTTT. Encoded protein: CASRPGRNTEAFF. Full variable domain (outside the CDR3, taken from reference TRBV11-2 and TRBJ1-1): EAGVAQSPRYKIIEKRQSVAFWCNPISGHATLYWYQQILGQGPKLLIQFQNNGVVDDSQLPKDRFSAERLKGVDSTLKIQPAKLEDSAVYLCASRPGRNTEAFFGQGTRLTVV.

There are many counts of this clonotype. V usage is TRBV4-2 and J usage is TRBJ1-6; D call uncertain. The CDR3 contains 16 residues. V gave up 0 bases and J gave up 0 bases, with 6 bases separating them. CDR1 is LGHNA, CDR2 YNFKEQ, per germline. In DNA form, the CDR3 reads TGTGCCAGCAGCCAAGACAGGAGCTCCTATAATTCACCCCTCCACTTT. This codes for CASSQDRSSYNSPLHF.

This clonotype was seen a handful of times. DNA of the CDR3: TGCGCCAGCAGCTTAGTAGCGGGAGAATCGAACACCGGGGAGCTGTTTTTT. Amino acid sequence: CASSLVAGESNTGELFF. The chain couples TRBV5-1 to TRBJ2-2, with 9 positions matching TRBD2. This CDR3 has 17 amino acids. The germline gives CDR1 SGHRS, CDR2 YFSETQ. V was clipped by 2 bases and J by 0 bases; unmatched bases: 5.

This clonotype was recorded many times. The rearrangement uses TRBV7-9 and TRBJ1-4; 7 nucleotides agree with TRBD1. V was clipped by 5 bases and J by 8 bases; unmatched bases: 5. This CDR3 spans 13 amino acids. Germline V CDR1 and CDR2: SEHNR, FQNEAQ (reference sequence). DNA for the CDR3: TGTGCCAGCAGCCCGCAGGGGGGCGAAAAACTGTTTTTT. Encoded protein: CASSPQGGEKLFF.

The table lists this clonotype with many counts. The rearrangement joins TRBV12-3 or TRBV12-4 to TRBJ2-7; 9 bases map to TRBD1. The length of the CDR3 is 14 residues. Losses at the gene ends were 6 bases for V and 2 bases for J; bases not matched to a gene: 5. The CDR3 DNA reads TGTGCCAGCAGCCGGCGACAGGGGGCCTACGAGCAGTACTTC. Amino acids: CASSRRQGAYEQYF.

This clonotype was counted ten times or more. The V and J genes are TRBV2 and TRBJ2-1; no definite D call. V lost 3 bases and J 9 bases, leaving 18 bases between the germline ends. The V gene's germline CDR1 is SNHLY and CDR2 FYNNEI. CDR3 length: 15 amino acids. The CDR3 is CASSEGSGPWGEQFF. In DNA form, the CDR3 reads TGTGCCAGCAGTGAGGGCTCCGGGCCTTGGGGTGAGCAGTTCTTC.

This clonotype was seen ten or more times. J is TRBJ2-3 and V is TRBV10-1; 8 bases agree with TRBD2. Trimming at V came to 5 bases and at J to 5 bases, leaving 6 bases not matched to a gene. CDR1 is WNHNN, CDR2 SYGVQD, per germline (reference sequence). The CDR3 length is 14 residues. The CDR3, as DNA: TGCGCCAGCAGTAGCGGGAGTGCTGTAGATACGCAGTATTTT. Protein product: CASSSGSAVDTQYF.

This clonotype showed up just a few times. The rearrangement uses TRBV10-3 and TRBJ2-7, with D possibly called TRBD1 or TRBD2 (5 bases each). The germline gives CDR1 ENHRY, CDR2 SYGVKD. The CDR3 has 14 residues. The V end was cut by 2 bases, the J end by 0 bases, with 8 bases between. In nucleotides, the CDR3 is TGTGCCATCAGTGAGCTTGGGGGCTCCTACGAGCAGTACTTC. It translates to CAISELGGSYEQYF.